Each of the 7 T cell receptor beta chains below was sequenced from the same sample in a study of blood T cell repertoires in COVID-19. TCRdb keeps only in-frame clones here, not all; method: immunoSEQ multiplex PCR. The sample has about 190,000 clones, just under 85% seen once; the top ten hold 5.1%. Sample: peripheral blood. These receptors came from a woman between 65 and 79 years old with active or convalescent COVID-19.

The chain carries TRBV7-9 and TRBJ2-3; 9 nucleotides agree with TRBD2. Germline assignment: CDR1 SEHNR and CDR2 FQNEAQ (reference sequence). Germline trimming cut 4 bases from V and 0 bases from J; bases unmatched to any gene: 8. The CDR3 sequence is 17 residues long. The DNA of the CDR3 is TGTGCCAGCAGCTCCATCCTAGCGGGACTCAGCACAGATACGCAGTATTTT. Translating it yields CASSSILAGLSTDTQYF.

The V gene is TRBV10-3, the J gene TRBJ2-7, with 10 bases matching TRBD2. In germline, CDR1 is ENHRY, CDR2 SYGVKD. J was trimmed by 4 bases and V by 5 bases; bases with no gene match: 2. The CDR3 is 13 amino acids. CDR3 sequence (DNA): TGTGCCATCAGTAAGCGGGAGGGTTACGAGCAGTACTTC. Translating it yields CAISKREGYEQYF.

The rearrangement links TRBV19 to TRBJ1-4; a possible D gene is TRBD1 (5 bases). The V end lost 3 bases, the J end lost 2 bases, and 10 bases lay between the germline ends. The CDR3 runs 15 residues. Germline V lookup: CDR1 LNHDA, CDR2 SQIVND (reference sequence). CDR3 nucleotide sequence: TGTGCCAGTAGTATTGGTCAGGGCACTAATGAAAAACTGTTTTTT. Its translation is CASSIGQGTNEKLFF.

In nucleotides, the CDR3 is TGTGCCAGCAGTTACCAGGCTTCCTACGAGCAGTACTTC. Amino acid sequence: CASSYQASYEQYF. The chain recombines TRBV27 with TRBJ2-7; D gene ambiguous. Germline V gives CDR1 MNHEY, CDR2 SMNVEV (reference sequence). The V end was cut by 4 bases, the J end by 1 base, with 8 bases between. The CDR3 has 13 amino acids.

J is TRBJ2-1 and V is TRBV18; D unclear. The CDR3 extends over 13 amino acids. V was shortened by 4 bases and J by 10 bases, with 14 bases between the two germline ends. Germline V CDR1 and CDR2: KGHSH, LQKENI. DNA of the CDR3: TGTGCCAGCTCACAAATCACCCTATACGAGCAGTTCTTC. Translation gives CASSQITLYEQFF. Based on the CDR3 plus reference TRBV18 and TRBJ2-1, the full variable domain is NAGVMQNPRHLVRRRGQEARLRCSPMKGHSHVYWYRQLPEEGLKFMVYLQKENIIDESGMPKERFSAEFPKEGPSILRIQQVVRGDSAAYFCASSQITLYEQFFGPGTRLTVL.

This sequence joins TRBV12-5 and TRBJ2-3, with 10 bases that match TRBD2. The CDR3 is 17 amino acids. Germline CDR1 LGHNT, CDR2 FRNRAP. V lost 2 bases and J lost 7; bases outside the gene matches: 12. The CDR3 loop is CASGLNPTSGSGNTQYF. In DNA, the CDR3 is TGTGCTAGTGGTTTGAACCCGACTAGCGGGTCAGGGAATACGCAGTATTTT.

The gene calls are TRBV2 and TRBJ2-3; D is perhaps TRBD2 (5 bases). CDR1 is SNHLY, CDR2 FYNNEI, per germline. V lost 4 bases and J lost 2, with 10 bases in between. The CDR3 length is 14 residues. The CDR3 DNA follows: TGTGCCAGCAGTGGGACTTTCTCCACAGATACGCAGTATTTT. Amino acids: CASSGTFSTDTQYF.